A single sample gave rise to the 17 T cell receptor beta chains below, sequenced in a study of cytomegalovirus exposure and HLA in healthy donors (dated by TCRdb to 2017 to 2019). Library preparation used the immunoSEQ multiplex PCR assay. Entries here come from immuneACCESS through TCRdb and include only in-frame sequences with V and J called. Some clones fail to appear in such tables; in the studies checked, an unresolved V gene covers under half of the shortfall, and the cause of the remainder is unknown. Here the sample has 90,000 to 130,000 clones; 70% to 90% occur a single time. More than 2.5% of the sample is in the top ten clones. The sequenced sample consisted of PBMCs. Receptors were obtained from a young woman in good health and CMV-seronegative.

The gene calls are TRBV5-6 and TRBJ1-2; tentatively, D is TRBD1 (5 bases). The length of the CDR3 is 12 residues. The ends were cut back, 0 bases at V and 8 bases at J, with 8 bases in the middle. Germline V gene lookup returns CDR1 SGHDT and CDR2 YYEEEE. The CDR3 is CASSLAAGGYTF. CDR3 nucleotides: TGTGCCAGCAGCTTGGCGGCAGGGGGCTACACCTTC.

DNA of the CDR3: TGTGCCAGCAGTTTCCAGGGTCGGACTGAAGCTTTCTTT. Translation: CASSFQGRTEAFF. The rearrangement joins TRBV27 to TRBJ1-1; possibly TRBD1 for D (5 bases). Germline CDR1 is MNHEY and CDR2 is SMNVEV (reference sequence). Deletions cut 3 bases from V and 5 bases from J, with 10 bases between. The CDR3 consists of 13 residues.

The chain combines TRBV5-1 with TRBJ2-7; D might be TRBD2 (5 bases). The CDR3 is 15 residues long. The V gene's germline CDR1 is SGHRS and CDR2 YFSETQ. The V gene lost 7 bases and the J gene lost 2 bases, with 19 bases spanning the gap. This chain's CDR3 is CASRVEGRTTYEQYF. CDR3 DNA: TGCGCCAGCCGGGTCGAGGGCAGGACCACCTACGAGCAGTACTTC.

The chain links TRBV9 to TRBJ2-7; possible D gene TRBD1, 5 bases. CDR3 length: 14 amino acids. Trimming took 3 bases from V and 0 from J, leaving 10 bases between them. Looked up from germline, CDR1 is SGDLS and CDR2 is YYNGEE. Here the CDR3 reads CASSEGLSSYEQYF. Written as DNA, the CDR3 is TGTGCCAGCAGCGAGGGGCTGTCCTCCTACGAGCAGTACTTC.

CDR3 sequence reads: CASNVGTAALNEQYF. In nucleotides, the CDR3 is TGTGCCAGCAATGTCGGGACAGCGGCTTTGAACGAGCAGTACTTC. V is TRBV6-5 and J is TRBJ2-7, with TRBD1 matching over 7 bases. This CDR3 spans 15 amino acids. The germline gives CDR1 MNHEY, CDR2 SVGAGI. V lost 7 bases to trimming and J lost 5 bases; unmatched junction nucleotides: 14.

This clone has more than one count but fewer than ten. The gene calls are TRBV28 and TRBJ2-7; no firm D call. Germline V gene lookup returns CDR1 MDHEN and CDR2 SYDVKM. The germline V and J ends were trimmed by 5 bases and 0 bases, with 8 bases remaining between them. This CDR3 is built from 13 residues. The CDR3 DNA is TGTGCCAGCAGTCGAGACACCTCCTACGAGCAGTACTTC. Its translation is CASSRDTSYEQYF.

This chain connects TRBV7-9 to TRBJ2-7, with no clear D. The germline V gene has CDR1 SEHNR and CDR2 FQNEAQ (reference sequence). Trimming took off 4 bases at V and 5 bases at J, with 6 bases between the two ends. This CDR3 spans 11 amino acids. CDR3 sequence: CASSSKNEQYF. In DNA, the CDR3 is TGTGCCAGCAGCTCCAAAAACGAGCAGTACTTC. The variable domain in full, completed from reference TRBV7-9 and TRBJ2-7, reads DTGVSQNPRHKITKRGQNVTFRCDPISEHNRLYWYRQTLGQGPEFLTYFQNEAQLEKSRLLSDRFSAERPKGSFSTLEIQRTEQGDSAMYLCASSSKNEQYFGPGTRLTVT.

V and J are TRBV30 and TRBJ1-4; D uncertain. The CDR3 has 13 residues. Trimming stripped 4 bases from V and 3 bases from J, with 9 bases between. CDR1 is GTSNPN, CDR2 SVGIG, per germline (reference sequence). This CDR3 is CAWTKRANEKLFF. As DNA, the CDR3 is TGTGCCTGGACTAAGAGGGCTAATGAAAAACTGTTTTTT. Full variable domain (rest looked up from reference TRBV30 and TRBJ1-4): SQTIHQWPATLVQPVGSPLSLECTVEGTSNPNLYWYRQAAGRGLQLLFYSVGIGQISSEVPQNLSASRPQDRQFILSSKKLLLSDSGFYLCAWTKRANEKLFFGSGTQLSVL.

Here the CDR3 reads CASSPRQGARGYGYTF. CDR3 DNA sequence: TGTGCCAGCAGCCCCCGGCAGGGCGCCCGTGGCTATGGCTACACCTTC. The genes are TRBV13 and TRBJ1-2; D perhaps matches TRBD1 (5 bases). Trimming pared 5 bases from V and 4 bases from J, leaving 20 bases between. CDR1 and CDR2 from the germline V gene are PRHDT and FYEKMQ (reference sequence). This CDR3 region has 16 residues.

The J gene is TRBJ1-2, the V gene TRBV6-5; D is perhaps TRBD1 (5 bases). This CDR3 is built from 15 residues. Trimming left V 6 bases short and J 5 bases short, with 19 bases between. CDR1 is MNHEY, CDR2 SVGAGI, per germline. The CDR3 DNA sequence: TGTGCCAGCAGCCCACGCCCTCCGGGGGAGTATGGCTACACCTTC. Protein product: CASSPRPPGEYGYTF.

The chain has TRBV7-6 and TRBJ2-7, with D possibly matching TRBD1 (5 bases). The V gene's germline CDR1 is SGHVS and CDR2 FNYEAQ. The V and J ends lost 2 bases and 2 bases respectively, with 7 bases between them. This CDR3 has 13 residues. In DNA, the CDR3 is TGTGCCAGCAGCTTAACAGGAACCTACGAGCAGTACTTC. Its protein is CASSLTGTYEQYF.

The CDR3 spells CASSLGQGGNEQYF. CDR3 nucleotide sequence: TGTGCCAGCAGCTTGGGACAGGGGGGCAACGAGCAGTACTTC. This chain connects TRBV13 to TRBJ2-7; 11 positions match TRBD1. V shed 3 bases and J 5 bases; nucleotides not matched to a gene: 3. CDR1 PRHDT and CDR2 FYEKMQ come from the germline V gene (reference sequence). The CDR3 extends over 14 amino acids. Variable domain in full (rest from reference TRBV13 and TRBJ2-7): AAGVIQSPRHLIKEKRETATLKCYPIPRHDTVYWYQQGPGQDPQFLISFYEKMQSDKGSIPDRFSAQQFSDYHSELNMSSLELGDSALYFCASSLGQGGNEQYFGPGTRLTVT.

The genes are TRBV30 and TRBJ1-4; D possibly corresponds to TRBD1 (5 bases). V lost 0 bases and J lost 2, with 19 bases in between. The CDR3 loop spans 18 amino acids. Germline V gene lookup returns CDR1 GTSNPN and CDR2 SVGIG (reference sequence). CDR3 nucleotides: TGTGCCTGGAGTGTTGGCGGACACTTACCCCCCACTAATGAAAAACTGTTTTTT. It specifies CAWSVGGHLPPTNEKLFF. Combining the CDR3 with reference TRBV30 and TRBJ1-4 gives the whole variable domain SQTIHQWPATLVQPVGSPLSLECTVEGTSNPNLYWYRQAAGRGLQLLFYSVGIGQISSEVPQNLSASRPQDRQFILSSKKLLLSDSGFYLCAWSVGGHLPPTNEKLFFGSGTQLSVL.

The CDR3 loop is CASSTYTEAFF. CDR3 DNA sequence: TGTGCCAGCAGTACTTACACTGAAGCTTTCTTT. The rearrangement uses TRBV2 and TRBJ1-1; D remains unclear. The V end lost 5 bases, the J end lost 3 bases, and 4 bases lay between the germline ends. The CDR3 extends over 11 amino acids. The V gene's germline CDR1 is SNHLY and CDR2 FYNNEI.

The rearrangement links TRBV4-1 to TRBJ2-6; 8 nucleotides line up with TRBD1. The CDR3 covers 16 residues. Germline CDR1 reads MGHRA; CDR2 reads YSYEKL. The V segment lost 4 bases and the J segment 0 bases; nucleotides outside the gene matches: 2. CDR3 amino acids: CASSPTGGSGANVLTF. The CDR3 nucleotides read TGCGCCAGCAGCCCAACAGGGGGCTCTGGGGCCAACGTCCTGACTTTC.

This chain uses TRBV5-1 with TRBJ2-2; D is perhaps TRBD1 (6 bases). This CDR3 has 15 residues. CDR1 and CDR2 from the germline V gene are SGHRS and YFSETQ. Trimming removed 4 bases at V and 2 bases at J, with 12 bases between. The CDR3: CASSDDRINTGELFF. The CDR3 nucleotides read TGCGCCAGCAGCGATGACAGGATTAACACCGGGGAGCTGTTTTTT.

This clone was detected a few times. The chain links TRBV6-1 to TRBJ1-5, with a tentative D call TRBD1 (5 bases). Looked up from germline, CDR1 is MNHNS and CDR2 is SASEGT. The CDR3 sequence is 12 residues long. Trimming took 2 bases from V and 9 from J, leaving 8 bases between them. CDR3 region: CASSEKGWPQHF. The DNA for the CDR3 is TGTGCCAGCAGTGAAAAGGGGTGGCCCCAGCATTTT.